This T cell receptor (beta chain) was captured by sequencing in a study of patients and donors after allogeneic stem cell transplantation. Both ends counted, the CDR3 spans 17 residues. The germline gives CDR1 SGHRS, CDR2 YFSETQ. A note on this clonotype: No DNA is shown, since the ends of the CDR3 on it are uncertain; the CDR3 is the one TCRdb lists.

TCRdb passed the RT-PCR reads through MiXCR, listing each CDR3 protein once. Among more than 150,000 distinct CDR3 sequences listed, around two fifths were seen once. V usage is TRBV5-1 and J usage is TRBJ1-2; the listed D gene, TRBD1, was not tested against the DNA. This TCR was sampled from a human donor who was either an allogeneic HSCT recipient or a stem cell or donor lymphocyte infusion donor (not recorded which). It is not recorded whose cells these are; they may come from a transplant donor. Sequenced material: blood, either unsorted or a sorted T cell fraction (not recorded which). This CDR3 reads CASSLVGQGTSNYGYTF.